This entry lists 9 T cell receptor beta chains sequenced from one sample in a study of T-cell memory formation after mild COVID-19. TCRdb reanalysed the 5' RACE reads using MiXCR and keeps one entry per CDR3 protein. The sample holds about 500,000 distinct CDR3 sequences; 20% are singletons and the top ten take approximately 12%. Material for sequencing was PBMCs or a T cell subset sorted from them (not recorded which). These receptor sequences come from an adult woman who had mild COVID-19 (a few samples of this study predate the infection). Cell type and time point are not known.

The V gene is TRBV7-2, the J gene TRBJ2-2, with D possibly called TRBD1 or TRBD2 (5 bases each). This CDR3 region has 13 residues. Trimming shortened V by 8 bases and J by 6 bases, and 13 bases separated the two germline ends. Germline CDR1 is SGHTA and CDR2 is FQGNSA. The CDR3 sequence: CASRLGVAGELFF. CDR3 nucleotides: TGTGCCAGCCGCCTGGGGGTAGCCGGGGAGCTGTTTTTT. Combining the CDR3 with reference TRBV7-2 and TRBJ2-2 gives the whole variable domain GAGVSQSPSNKVTEKGKDVELRCDPISGHTALYWYRQSLGQGLEFLIYFQGNSAPDKSGLPSDRFSAERTGGSVSTLTIQRTQQEDSAVYLCASRLGVAGELFFGEGSRLTVL.

The genes are TRBV6-5 and TRBJ2-1; TRBD1 matches 10 bases. The CDR3 runs to 16 residues. Germline V gives CDR1 MNHEY, CDR2 SVGAGI. Trimming took 3 bases from V and 6 from J; bases not matched to a gene: 8. This chain's CDR3 is CASSYTGQGNVNEQFF. Here the CDR3 DNA reads TGTGCCAGCAGTTATACGGGACAGGGGAATGTCAATGAGCAGTTCTTC.

This clonotype was picked up a small number of times. The V call is TRBV7-9, the J call TRBJ1-2, with D uncertain. Germline V CDR1 and CDR2: SEHNR, FQNEAQ (reference sequence). V lost 4 bases and J lost 3, with 12 bases in between. The CDR3 has 14 residues. As DNA, the CDR3 is TGTGCCAGCAGCTCCCCCGGTCTAGACTATGGCTACACCTTC. Its translation is CASSSPGLDYGYTF.

The chain is built from TRBV5-5 and TRBJ2-2; D tentatively fits TRBD1 or TRBD2 (6 bases each). V dropped 3 bases and J dropped 7 bases, with 16 bases sitting between them. CDR3 length: 15 amino acids. Germline CDR1 reads SGHKS; CDR2 reads YYEKEE (reference sequence). This CDR3 reads CASSSISGAGGELFF. CDR3 nucleotides: TGTGCCAGCAGCTCAATTTCGGGGGCAGGCGGGGAGCTGTTTTTT.

For this clonotype: One base away lies a much larger clone, so this may be a sequencing read error. V usage is TRBV5-1 and J usage is TRBJ2-5, with D perhaps matching TRBD1 (5 bases). This CDR3 region has 14 residues. V was trimmed by 4 bases and J by 2 bases, leaving 12 bases between them. Germline assignment: CDR1 SGHRS and CDR2 YFSETQ. DNA of the CDR3: TGCGCCAGCAGCCATGGTGGGGCTCAAGAGACCCAGTACTTC. It yields the protein CASSHGGAQETQYF.

Only a few counts were recorded for this clonotype. The genes are TRBV18 and TRBJ1-4; tentatively, D is TRBD1 (5 bases). V lost 6 bases and J lost 6, with 11 bases in between. The CDR3 spans 13 residues. From germline, CDR1 is KGHSH and CDR2 LQKENI. The CDR3 region is CASSPGVDEKLFF. CDR3 coding DNA: TGTGCCAGCTCCCCGGGGGTAGATGAAAAACTGTTTTTT.

J is TRBJ2-1 and V is TRBV24-1; D call uncertain. Deletions cut 4 bases from V and 10 bases from J, with 13 bases between. Germline values: CDR1 KGHDR, CDR2 SFDVKD. The CDR3 consists of 13 residues. In nucleotides, the CDR3 is TGTGCCACCAGTGACCCCGACCGAGAGGAGCAGTTCTTC. It codes for CATSDPDREEQFF.

The chain is built from TRBV12-3 or TRBV12-4 and TRBJ2-1; D gene unclear. The length of the CDR3 is 11 residues. V shed 3 bases and J shed 9 bases, with 6 bases lying between them. CDR3 in DNA: TGTGCCAGCAGTTTTCCCACTGAGCAGTTCTTC. Encoded protein: CASSFPTEQFF.

This clonotype was recorded many times. The chain has TRBV12-3 or TRBV12-4 and TRBJ2-1; 10 bases are shared with TRBD2. CDR3 length equals 11 residues. The V gene end was trimmed by 4 bases and the J gene end by 14 bases; junction bases not matched to a gene: 2. CDR3 in amino acids: CASSSGTSEFF. Written as DNA, the CDR3 is TGTGCCAGCAGTTCCGGGACTAGCGAGTTCTTC.